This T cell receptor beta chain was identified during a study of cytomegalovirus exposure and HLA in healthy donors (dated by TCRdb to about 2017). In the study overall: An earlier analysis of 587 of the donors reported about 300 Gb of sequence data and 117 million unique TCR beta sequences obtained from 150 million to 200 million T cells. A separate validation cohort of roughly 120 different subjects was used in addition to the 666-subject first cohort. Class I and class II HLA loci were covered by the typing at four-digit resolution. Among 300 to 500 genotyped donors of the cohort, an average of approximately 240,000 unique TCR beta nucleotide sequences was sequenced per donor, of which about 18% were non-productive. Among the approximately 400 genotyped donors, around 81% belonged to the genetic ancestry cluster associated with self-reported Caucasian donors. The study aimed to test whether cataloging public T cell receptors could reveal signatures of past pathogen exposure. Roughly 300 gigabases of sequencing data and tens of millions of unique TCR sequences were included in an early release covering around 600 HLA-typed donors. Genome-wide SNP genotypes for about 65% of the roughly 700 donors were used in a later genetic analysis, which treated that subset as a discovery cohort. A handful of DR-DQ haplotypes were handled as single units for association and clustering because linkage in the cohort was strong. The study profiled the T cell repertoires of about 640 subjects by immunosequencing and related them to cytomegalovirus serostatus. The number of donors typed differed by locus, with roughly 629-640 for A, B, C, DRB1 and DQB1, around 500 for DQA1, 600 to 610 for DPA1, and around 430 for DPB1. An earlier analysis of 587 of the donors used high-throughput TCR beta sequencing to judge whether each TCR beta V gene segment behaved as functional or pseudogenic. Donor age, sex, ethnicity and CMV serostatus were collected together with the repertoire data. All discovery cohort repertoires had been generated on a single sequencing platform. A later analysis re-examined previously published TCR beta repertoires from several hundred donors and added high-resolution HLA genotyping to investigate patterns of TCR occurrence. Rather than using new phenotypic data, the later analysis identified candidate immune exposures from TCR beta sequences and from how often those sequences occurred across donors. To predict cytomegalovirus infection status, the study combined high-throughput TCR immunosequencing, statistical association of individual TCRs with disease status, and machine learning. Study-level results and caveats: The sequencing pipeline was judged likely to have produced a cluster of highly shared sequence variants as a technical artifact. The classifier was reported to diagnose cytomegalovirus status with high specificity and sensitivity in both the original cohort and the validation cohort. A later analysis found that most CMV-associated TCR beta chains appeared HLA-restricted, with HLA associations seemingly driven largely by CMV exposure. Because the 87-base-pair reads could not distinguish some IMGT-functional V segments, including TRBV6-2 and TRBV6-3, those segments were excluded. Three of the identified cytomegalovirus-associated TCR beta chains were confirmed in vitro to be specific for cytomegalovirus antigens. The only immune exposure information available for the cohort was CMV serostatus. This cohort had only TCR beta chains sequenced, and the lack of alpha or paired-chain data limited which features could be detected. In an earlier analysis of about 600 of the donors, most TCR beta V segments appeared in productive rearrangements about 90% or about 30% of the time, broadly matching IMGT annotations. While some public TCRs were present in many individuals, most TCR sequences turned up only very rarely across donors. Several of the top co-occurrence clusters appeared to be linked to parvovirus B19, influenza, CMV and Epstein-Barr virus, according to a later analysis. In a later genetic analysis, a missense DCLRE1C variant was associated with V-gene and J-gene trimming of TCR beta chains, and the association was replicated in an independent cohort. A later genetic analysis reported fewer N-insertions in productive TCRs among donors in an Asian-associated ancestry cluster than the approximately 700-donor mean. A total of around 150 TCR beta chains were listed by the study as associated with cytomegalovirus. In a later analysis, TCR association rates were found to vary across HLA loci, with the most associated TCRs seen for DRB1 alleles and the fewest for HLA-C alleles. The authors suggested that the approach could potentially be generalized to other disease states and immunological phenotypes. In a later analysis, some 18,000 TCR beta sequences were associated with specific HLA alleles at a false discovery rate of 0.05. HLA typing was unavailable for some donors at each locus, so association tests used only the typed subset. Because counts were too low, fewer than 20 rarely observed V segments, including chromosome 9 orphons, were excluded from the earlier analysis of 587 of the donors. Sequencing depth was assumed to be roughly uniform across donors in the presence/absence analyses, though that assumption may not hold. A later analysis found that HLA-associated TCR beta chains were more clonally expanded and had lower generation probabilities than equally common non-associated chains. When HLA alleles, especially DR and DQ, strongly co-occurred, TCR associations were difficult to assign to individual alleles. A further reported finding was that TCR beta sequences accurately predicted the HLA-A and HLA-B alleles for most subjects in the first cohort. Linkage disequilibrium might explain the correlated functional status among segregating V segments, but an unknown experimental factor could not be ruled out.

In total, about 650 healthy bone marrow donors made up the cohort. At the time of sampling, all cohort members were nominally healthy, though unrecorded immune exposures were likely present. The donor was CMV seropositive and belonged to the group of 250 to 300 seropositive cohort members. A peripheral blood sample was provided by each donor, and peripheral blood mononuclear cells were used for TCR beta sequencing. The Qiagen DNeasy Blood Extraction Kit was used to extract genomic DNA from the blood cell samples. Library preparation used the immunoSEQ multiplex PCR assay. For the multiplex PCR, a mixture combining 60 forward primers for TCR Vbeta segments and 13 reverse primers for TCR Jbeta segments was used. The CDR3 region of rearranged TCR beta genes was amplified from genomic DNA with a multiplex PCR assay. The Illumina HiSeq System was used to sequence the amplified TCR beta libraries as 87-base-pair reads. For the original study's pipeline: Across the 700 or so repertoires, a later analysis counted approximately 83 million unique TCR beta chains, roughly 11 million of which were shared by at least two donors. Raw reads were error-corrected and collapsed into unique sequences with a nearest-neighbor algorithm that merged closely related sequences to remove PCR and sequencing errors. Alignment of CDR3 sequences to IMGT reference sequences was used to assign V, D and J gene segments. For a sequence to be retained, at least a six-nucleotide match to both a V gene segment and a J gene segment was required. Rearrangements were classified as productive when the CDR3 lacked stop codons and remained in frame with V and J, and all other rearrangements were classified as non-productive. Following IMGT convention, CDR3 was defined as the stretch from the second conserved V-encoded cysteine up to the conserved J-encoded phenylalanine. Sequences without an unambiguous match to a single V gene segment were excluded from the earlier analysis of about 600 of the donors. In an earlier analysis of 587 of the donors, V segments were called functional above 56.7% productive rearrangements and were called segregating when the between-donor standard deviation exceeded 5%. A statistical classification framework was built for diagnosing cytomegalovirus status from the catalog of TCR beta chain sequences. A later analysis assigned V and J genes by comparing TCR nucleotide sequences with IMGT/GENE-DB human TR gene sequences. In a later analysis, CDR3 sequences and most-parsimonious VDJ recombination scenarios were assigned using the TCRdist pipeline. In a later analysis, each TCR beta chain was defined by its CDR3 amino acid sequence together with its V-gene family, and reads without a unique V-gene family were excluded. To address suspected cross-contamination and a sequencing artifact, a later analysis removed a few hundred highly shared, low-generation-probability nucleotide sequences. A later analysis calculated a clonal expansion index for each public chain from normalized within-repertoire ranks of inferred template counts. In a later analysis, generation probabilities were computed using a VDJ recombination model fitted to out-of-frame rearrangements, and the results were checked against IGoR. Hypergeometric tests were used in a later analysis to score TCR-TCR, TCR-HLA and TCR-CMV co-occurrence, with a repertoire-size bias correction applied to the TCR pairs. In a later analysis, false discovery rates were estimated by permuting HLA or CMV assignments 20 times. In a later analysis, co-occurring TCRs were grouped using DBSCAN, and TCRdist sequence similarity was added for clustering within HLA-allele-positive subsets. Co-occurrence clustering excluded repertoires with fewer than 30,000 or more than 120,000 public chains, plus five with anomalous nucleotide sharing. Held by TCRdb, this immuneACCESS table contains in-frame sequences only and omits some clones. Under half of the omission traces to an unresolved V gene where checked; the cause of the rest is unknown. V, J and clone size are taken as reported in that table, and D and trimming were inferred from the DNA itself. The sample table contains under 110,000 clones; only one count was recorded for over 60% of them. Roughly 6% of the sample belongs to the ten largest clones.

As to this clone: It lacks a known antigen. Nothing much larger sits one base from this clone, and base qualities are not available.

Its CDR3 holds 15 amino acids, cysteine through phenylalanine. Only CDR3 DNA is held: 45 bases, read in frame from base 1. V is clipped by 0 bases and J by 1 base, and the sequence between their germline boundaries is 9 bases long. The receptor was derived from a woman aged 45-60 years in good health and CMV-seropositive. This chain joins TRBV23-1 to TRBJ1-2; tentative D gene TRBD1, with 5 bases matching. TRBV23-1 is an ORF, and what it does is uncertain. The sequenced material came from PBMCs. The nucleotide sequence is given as TGCGCCAGCAGTCAATCGATTGACAGTAACTATGGCTACACCTTC. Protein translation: CASSQSIDSNYGYTF.